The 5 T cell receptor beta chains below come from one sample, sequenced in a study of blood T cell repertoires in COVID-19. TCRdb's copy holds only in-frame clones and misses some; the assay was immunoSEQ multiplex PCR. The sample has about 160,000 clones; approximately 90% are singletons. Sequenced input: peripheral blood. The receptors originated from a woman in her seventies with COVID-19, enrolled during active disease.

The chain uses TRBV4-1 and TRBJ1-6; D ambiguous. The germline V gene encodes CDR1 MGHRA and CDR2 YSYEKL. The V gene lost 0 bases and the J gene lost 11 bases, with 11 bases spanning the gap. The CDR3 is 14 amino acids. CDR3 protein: CASSQERGMAPLHF. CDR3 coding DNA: TGCGCCAGCAGCCAAGAGAGAGGGATGGCACCCCTCCACTTT.

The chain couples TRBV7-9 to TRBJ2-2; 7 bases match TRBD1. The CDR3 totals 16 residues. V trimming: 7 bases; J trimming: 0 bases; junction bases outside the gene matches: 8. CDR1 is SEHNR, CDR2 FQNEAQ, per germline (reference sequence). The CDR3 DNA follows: TGTGCCAGCAACGGACCGGGACAGCCGAACACCGGGGAGCTGTTTTTT. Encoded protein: CASNGPGQPNTGELFF.

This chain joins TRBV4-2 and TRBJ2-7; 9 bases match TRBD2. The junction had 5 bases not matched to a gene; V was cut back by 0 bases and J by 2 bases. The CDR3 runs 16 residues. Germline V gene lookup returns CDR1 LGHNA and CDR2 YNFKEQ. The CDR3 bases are TGTGCCAGCAGCCAAGATCTCGCGGGGGGGACCTACGAGCAGTACTTC. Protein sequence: CASSQDLAGGTYEQYF.

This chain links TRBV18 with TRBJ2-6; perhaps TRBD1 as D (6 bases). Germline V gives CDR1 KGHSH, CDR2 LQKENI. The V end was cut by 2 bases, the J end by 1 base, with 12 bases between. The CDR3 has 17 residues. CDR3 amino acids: CASSPFLQGSGANVLTF. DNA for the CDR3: TGTGCCAGCTCACCATTCCTACAGGGATCTGGGGCCAACGTCCTGACTTTC.

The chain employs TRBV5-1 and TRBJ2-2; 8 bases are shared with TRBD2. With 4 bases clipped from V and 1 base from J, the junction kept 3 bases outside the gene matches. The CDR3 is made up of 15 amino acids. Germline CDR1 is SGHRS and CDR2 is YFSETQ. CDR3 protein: CASSKSGGNTGELFF. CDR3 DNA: TGCGCCAGCAGCAAGAGCGGGGGGAACACCGGGGAGCTGTTTTTT.